Here is one T cell receptor beta chain with its context. Its antigen is not identified. These data originate in a study of spatial heterogeneity in lung cancer. Study-level results: Resection saw ubiquitous expanded tumor TCRs appear in blood more than follow-up did.

Single TCR cDNA molecules each had their own unique molecular identifier. TCRdb analysed the 5' RACE reads with MiXCR anew, one entry per CDR3 protein. The sample lists over 50,000 distinct CDR3 sequences; around 6% were seen once. Specified time point: sample taken at primary tumor resection. Tumor, nontumor lung or frozen PBMC supplied whole RNA that was sequenced unsorted. This CDR3 contains 15 residues. Trimming took off 4 bases at V and 0 bases at J, with 13 bases between the two ends. CDR1 is DFQATT and CDR2 is SNEGSKA in the germline V gene (reference sequence). This chain joins TRBV20-1 and TRBJ2-1, with D unclear. The receptor's source is a female donor with early-stage non-small cell lung cancer. The sequencing here drew on PBMCs, taken at surgery. The CDR3 DNA reads as TGCAGTGCTATCATCCCGGAGAGCTCCTACAATGAGCAGTTCTTC. It is translated as CSAIIPESSYNEQFF.